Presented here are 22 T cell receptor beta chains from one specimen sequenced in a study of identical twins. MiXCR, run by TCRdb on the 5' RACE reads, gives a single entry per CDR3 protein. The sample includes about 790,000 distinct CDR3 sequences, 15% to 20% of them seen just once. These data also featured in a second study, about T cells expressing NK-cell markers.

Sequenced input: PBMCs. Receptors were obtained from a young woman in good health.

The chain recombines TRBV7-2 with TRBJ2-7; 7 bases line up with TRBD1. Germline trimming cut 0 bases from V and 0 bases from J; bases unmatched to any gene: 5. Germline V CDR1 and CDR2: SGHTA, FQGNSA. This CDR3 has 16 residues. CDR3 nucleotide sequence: TGTGCCAGCAGCTTAGCCGGGACAGCTAACTCCTACGAGCAGTACTTC. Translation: CASSLAGTANSYEQYF.

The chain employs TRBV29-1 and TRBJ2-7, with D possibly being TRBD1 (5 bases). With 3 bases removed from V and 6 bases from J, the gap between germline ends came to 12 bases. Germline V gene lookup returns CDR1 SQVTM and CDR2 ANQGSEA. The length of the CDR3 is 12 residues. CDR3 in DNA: TGCAGCGTTGACCAGGGATCAGGCGAGCAGTACTTC. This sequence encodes CSVDQGSGEQYF.

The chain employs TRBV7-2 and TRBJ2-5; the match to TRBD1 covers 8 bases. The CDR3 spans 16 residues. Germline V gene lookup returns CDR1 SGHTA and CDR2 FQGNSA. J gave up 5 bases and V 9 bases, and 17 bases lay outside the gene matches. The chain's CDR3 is CASKFQGRGLGETQYF. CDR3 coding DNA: TGTGCCAGTAAATTCCAGGGCAGGGGGCTTGGGGAGACCCAGTACTTC.

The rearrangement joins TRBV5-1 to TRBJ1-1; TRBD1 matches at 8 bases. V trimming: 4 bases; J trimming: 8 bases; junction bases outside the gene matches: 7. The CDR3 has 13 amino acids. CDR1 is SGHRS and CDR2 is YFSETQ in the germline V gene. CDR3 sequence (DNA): TGCGCCAGCAGCCCCCATGACAGGGGAGAAGCTTTCTTT. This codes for CASSPHDRGEAFF.

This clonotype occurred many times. This CDR3 is CASSLGEQETQYF. CDR3 bases: TGTGCCAGCAGTTTAGGAGAACAAGAGACCCAGTACTTC. V usage is TRBV12-3 or TRBV12-4 and J usage is TRBJ2-5, with D unclear. The V end was cut by 1 base, the J end by 2 bases, with 5 bases between. The CDR3 consists of 13 residues.

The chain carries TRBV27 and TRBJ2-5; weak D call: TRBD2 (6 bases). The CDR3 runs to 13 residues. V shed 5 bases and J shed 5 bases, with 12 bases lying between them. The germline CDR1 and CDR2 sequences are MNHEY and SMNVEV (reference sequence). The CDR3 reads CASSPRDSETQYF. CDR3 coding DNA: TGTGCCAGCAGTCCGAGGGACTCTGAGACCCAGTACTTC.

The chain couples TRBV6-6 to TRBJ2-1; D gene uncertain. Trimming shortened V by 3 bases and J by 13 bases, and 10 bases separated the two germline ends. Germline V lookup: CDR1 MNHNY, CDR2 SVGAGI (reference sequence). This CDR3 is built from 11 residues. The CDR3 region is CASSYGGDQFF. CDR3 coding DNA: TGTGCCAGCAGTTATGGTGGAGATCAGTTCTTC.

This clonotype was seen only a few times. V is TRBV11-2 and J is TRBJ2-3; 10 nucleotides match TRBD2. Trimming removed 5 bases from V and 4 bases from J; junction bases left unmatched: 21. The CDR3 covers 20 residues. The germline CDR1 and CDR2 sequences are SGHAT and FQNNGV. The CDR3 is CASSLRLGASGSTVADTQYF. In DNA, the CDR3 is TGTGCCAGCAGCCTGAGGTTAGGCGCTAGCGGGAGCACTGTAGCAGATACGCAGTATTTT.

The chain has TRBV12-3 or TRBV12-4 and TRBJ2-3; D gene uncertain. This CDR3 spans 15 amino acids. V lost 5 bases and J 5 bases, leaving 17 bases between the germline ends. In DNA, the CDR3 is TGTGCCAGCAGTAGAAAGTGGGCGGCTCTAGATACGCAGTATTTT. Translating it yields CASSRKWAALDTQYF.

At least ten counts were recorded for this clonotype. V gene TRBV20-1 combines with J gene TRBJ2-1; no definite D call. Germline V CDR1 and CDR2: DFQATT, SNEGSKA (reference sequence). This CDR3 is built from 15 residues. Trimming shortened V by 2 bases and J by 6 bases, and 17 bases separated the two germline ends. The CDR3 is CSARPTILGRNEQFF. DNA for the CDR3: TGCAGTGCTAGACCGACCATTCTAGGCCGCAATGAGCAGTTCTTC.

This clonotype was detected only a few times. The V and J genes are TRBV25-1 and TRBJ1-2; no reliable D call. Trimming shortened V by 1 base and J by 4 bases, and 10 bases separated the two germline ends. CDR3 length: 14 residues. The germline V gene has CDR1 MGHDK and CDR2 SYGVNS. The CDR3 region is CASSEFGGSYGYTF. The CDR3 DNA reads TGTGCCAGCAGTGAATTCGGCGGAAGCTATGGCTACACCTTC.

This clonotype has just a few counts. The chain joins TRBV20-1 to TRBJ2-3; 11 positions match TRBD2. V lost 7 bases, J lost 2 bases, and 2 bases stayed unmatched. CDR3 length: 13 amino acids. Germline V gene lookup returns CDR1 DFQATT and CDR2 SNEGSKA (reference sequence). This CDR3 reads CSVLAGDTDTQYF. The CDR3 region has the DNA TGCAGTGTACTAGCGGGGGACACAGATACGCAGTATTTT.

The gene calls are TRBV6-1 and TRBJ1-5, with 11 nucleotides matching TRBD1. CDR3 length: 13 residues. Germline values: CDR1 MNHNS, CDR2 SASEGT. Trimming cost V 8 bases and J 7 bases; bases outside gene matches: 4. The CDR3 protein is CASRDRGRQPQHF. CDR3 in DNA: TGTGCCAGCCGGGACAGGGGGAGGCAGCCCCAGCATTTT.

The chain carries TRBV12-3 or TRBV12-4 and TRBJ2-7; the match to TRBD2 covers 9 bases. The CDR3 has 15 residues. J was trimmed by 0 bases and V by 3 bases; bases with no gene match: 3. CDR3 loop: CASSFGLANSYEQYF. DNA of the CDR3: TGTGCCAGCAGTTTTGGACTAGCGAACTCCTACGAGCAGTACTTC.

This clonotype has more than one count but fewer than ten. The CDR3 is CASSQDVWEGGTEAFF. The DNA for the CDR3 is TGCGCCAGCAGCCAAGATGTTTGGGAAGGGGGCACTGAAGCTTTCTTT. V usage is TRBV4-3 and J usage is TRBJ1-1, with a tentative D call TRBD1 (6 bases). The V gene lost 0 bases and the J gene lost 4 bases, with 15 bases spanning the gap. CDR3 length: 16 amino acids. Germline CDR1 and CDR2: LGHNA and YSLEER.

CDR3 sequence reads: CASSFRTSGSAETQYF. The CDR3 region has the DNA TGTGCCAGCAGTTTCCGGACTAGCGGATCGGCGGAGACCCAGTACTTC. The chain employs TRBV12-3 or TRBV12-4 and TRBJ2-5; 10 bases map to TRBD2. V lost 3 bases and J lost 5; bases outside the gene matches: 9. The CDR3 length is 16 residues.

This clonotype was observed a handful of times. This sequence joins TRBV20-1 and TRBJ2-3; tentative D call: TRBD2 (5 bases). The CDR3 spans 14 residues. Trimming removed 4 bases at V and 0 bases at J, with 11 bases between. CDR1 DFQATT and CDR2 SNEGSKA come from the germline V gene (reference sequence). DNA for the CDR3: TGCAGTGCTAACCGGGGATCTAGCACAGATACGCAGTATTTT. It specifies CSANRGSSTDTQYF.

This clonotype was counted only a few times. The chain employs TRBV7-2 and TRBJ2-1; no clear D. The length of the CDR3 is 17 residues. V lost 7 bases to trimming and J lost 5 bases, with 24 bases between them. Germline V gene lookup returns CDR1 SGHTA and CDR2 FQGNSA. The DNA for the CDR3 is TGTGCCAGCATCCCCCCAGGTGGTAGTTTATCCCACAATGAGCAGTTCTTC. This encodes CASIPPGGSLSHNEQFF.

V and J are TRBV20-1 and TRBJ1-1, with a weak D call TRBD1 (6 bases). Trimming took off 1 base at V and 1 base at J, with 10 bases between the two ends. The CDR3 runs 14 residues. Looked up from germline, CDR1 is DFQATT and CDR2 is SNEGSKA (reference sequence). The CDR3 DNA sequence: TGCAGTGCTAGAGGGCCGACAGGGAACACTGAAGCTTTCTTT. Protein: CSARGPTGNTEAFF.

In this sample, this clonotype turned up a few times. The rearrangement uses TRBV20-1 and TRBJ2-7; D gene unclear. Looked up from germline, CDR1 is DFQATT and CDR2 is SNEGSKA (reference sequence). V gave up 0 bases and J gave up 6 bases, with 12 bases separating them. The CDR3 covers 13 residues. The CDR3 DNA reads TGCAGTGCTAGAGACAGGTCCCAAGGCGAGCAGTACTTC. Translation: CSARDRSQGEQYF.

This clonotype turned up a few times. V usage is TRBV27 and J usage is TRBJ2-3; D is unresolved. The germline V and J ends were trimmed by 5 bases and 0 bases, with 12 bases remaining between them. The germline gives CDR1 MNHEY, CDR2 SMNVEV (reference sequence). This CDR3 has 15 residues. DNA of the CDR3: TGTGCCAGCAGTACCGTATCTCACAGCACAGATACGCAGTATTTT. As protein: CASSTVSHSTDTQYF.

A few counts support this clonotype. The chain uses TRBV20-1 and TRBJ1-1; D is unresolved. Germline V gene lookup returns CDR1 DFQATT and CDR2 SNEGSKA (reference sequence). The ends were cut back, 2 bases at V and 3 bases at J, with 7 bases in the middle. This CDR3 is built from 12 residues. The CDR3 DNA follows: TGCAGTGCTAGAACGGGTTACACTGAAGCTTTCTTT. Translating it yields CSARTGYTEAFF.